Here is one T cell receptor beta chain with its context. Its antigen is as yet unknown. The study ran its PCR with 60 Vbeta and 13 Jbeta primers. The data were produced by immunoSEQ multiplex PCR, yet TCRdb's version contains in-frame clones alone and is incomplete. The table shows 180,000 or so clones, with 75% to 90% occurring only once. The data belong to a study of cytomegalovirus exposure and HLA in healthy donors. Study-level points and caveats: Immune exposure information comprised only CMV serostatus. Previously analyzed data showed that most TCR beta V segments were productive at a frequency of about 87% or about 30%.

The origin of this receptor is a young woman in good health and CMV-seronegative. The source material was PBMCs.

This CDR3 is CATSHPGNTIYF. The CDR3 bases are TGTGCCACCAGCCATCCTGGAAACACCATATATTTT. The chain recombines TRBV15 with TRBJ1-3; D not resolved. This CDR3 region has 12 residues. Trimming pared 5 bases from V and 2 bases from J, leaving 4 bases between. Germline V CDR1 and CDR2: LNHNV, YYDKDF (reference sequence).